This T cell receptor (beta chain) was captured in a study of CD8 T cells in ankylosing spondylitis. TCRdb reprocessed the 5' RACE reads via MiXCR and lists one record per CDR3 protein. The data contain some 120,000 distinct CDR3 sequences, roughly 15% of them singletons. This CDR3 is built from 16 residues. Per the germline V gene, CDR1 is LNHDA and CDR2 is SQIVND (reference sequence). Trimming took 5 bases from V and 2 from J, leaving 18 bases between them. The source material was blood, either unsorted or a sorted T cell fraction (not recorded which). This TCR was sampled from a female donor with ankylosing spondylitis or in good health (not recorded which). This sequence joins TRBV19 and TRBJ1-2, with D uncertain. The CDR3 here is CASSQQAWSRNYGYTF. CDR3 DNA sequence: TGTGCCAGTAGTCAGCAGGCGTGGAGTCGGAACTATGGCTACACCTTC.